The 11 T cell receptor beta chains in this list originate from one sample, sequenced in a study of blood T cell repertoires in COVID-19. Generated by immunoSEQ multiplex PCR, the TCRdb table keeps only in-frame clones and is missing some. Of around 280,000 clones in the sample, roughly 89% were seen once. Sequenced: PBMCs or T cells enriched from blood (not recorded which). The receptors were sampled from a woman in her late teens or twenties with acute COVID-19.

The genes are TRBV4-1 and TRBJ1-3; D gene ambiguous. This CDR3 region has 14 residues. V was clipped by 6 bases and J by 0 bases, with 9 bases between them. Germline CDR1 and CDR2: MGHRA and YSYEKL. CDR3 DNA: TGCGCCAGCAGACAACGGGTCTCTGGAAACACCATATATTTT. Amino acid sequence: CASRQRVSGNTIYF.

The chain uses TRBV4-1 and TRBJ2-7; 8 nucleotides agree with TRBD2. Germline-derived CDR1 and CDR2 are MGHRA and YSYEKL. Losses at the gene ends were 3 bases for V and 7 bases for J; bases not matched to a gene: 11. The CDR3 runs 15 residues. CDR3: CASSQVTGTRREQYF. The CDR3 bases are TGCGCCAGCAGCCAGGTAACCGGGACTAGAAGAGAGCAGTACTTC.

The CDR3 nucleotides read TGTGCCAGCAGCTTGTGGACAGGGGGCCTCTATGGCTACACCTTC. Translation: CASSLWTGGLYGYTF. The chain uses TRBV11-2 and TRBJ1-2; 11 nucleotides line up with TRBD1. The CDR3 sequence is 15 residues long. Germline CDR1 and CDR2: SGHAT and FQNNGV. J was trimmed by 4 bases and V by 3 bases; bases with no gene match: 4.

The V gene is TRBV7-8, the J gene TRBJ2-2, with 12 positions matching TRBD2. The length of the CDR3 is 19 residues. Per the germline V gene, CDR1 is SGHVS and CDR2 is FQNEAQ. Trimming at V came to 2 bases and at J to 1 base, leaving 8 bases not matched to a gene. In DNA, the CDR3 is TGTGCCAGCAGCTTATTTAGGCTAGCGGGAGGGAGGAACACCGGGGAGCTGTTTTTT. As protein: CASSLFRLAGGRNTGELFF.

This clone was counted between two and nine times. The CDR3 is CASALALGRGNYGYTF. Written as DNA, the CDR3 is TGTGCCAGTGCCTTAGCTCTAGGCAGGGGAAACTATGGCTACACCTTC. V gene TRBV19 combines with J gene TRBJ1-2; TRBD1 is a possible D gene (6 bases). This CDR3 comprises 16 residues. Trimming cost V 8 bases and J 2 bases, with 21 bases left between them. From germline, CDR1 is LNHDA and CDR2 SQIVND (reference sequence).

The chain joins TRBV5-1 to TRBJ2-7; D might be TRBD1 (6 bases). The ends were cut back, 4 bases at V and 4 bases at J, with 9 bases in the middle. Germline V gene data show CDR1 as SGHRS and CDR2 as YFSETQ. The CDR3 is 12 residues long. The CDR3 here is CASSPGHYEQYF. The CDR3 DNA reads TGCGCCAGCAGCCCGGGACATTACGAGCAGTACTTC.

This chain uses TRBV28 with TRBJ2-1; 10 bases match TRBD2. Germline V gene lookup returns CDR1 MDHEN and CDR2 SYDVKM. CDR3 length equals 13 residues. Trimming removed 10 bases from V and 4 bases from J; junction bases left unmatched: 4. CDR3: CATGLAEYNEQFF. The CDR3 DNA is TGTGCCACCGGACTAGCGGAATACAATGAGCAGTTCTTC. The whole variable domain, filled in from reference TRBV28 and TRBJ2-1, reads DVKVTQSSRYLVKRTGEKVFLECVQDMDHENMFWYRQDPGLGLRLIYFSYDVKMKEKGDIPEGYSVSREKKERFSLILESASTNQTSMYLCATGLAEYNEQFFGPGTRLTVL.

J is TRBJ1-1 and V is TRBV24-1, with D possibly being TRBD1 (5 bases). V was clipped by 7 bases and J by 2 bases, with 13 bases between them. The CDR3 sequence is 14 residues long. In germline, CDR1 is KGHDR, CDR2 SFDVKD. CDR3 coding DNA: TGTGCCACCAGATCTAACCAGGGAAACACTGAAGCTTTCTTT. This gives the protein CATRSNQGNTEAFF.

In DNA, the CDR3 is TGTGCCAGCAGCGCTACCCCGCAGGGGCTTCGAAACACCATATATTTT. Amino acids: CASSATPQGLRNTIYF. The chain joins TRBV9 to TRBJ1-3; tentative D call: TRBD1 (6 bases). V gave up 3 bases and J gave up 5 bases, with 18 bases separating them. Germline V gene sequence: CDR1 SGDLS, CDR2 YYNGEE. The CDR3 loop spans 16 amino acids.

This clone appeared once. This rearrangement joins TRBV24-1 to TRBJ2-3, with unresolved D. The CDR3 loop spans 17 amino acids. V was shortened by 1 base and J by 2 bases, with 15 bases between the two germline ends. Per the germline V gene, CDR1 is KGHDR and CDR2 is SFDVKD. In nucleotides, the CDR3 is TGTGCCACCAGTGATTTTGGGCGTACAAGAGACACAGATACGCAGTATTTT. Its translation: CATSDFGRTRDTDTQYF.

This chain joins TRBV7-9 and TRBJ1-5, with TRBD1 matching over 10 bases. J gave up 7 bases and V 5 bases, and 8 bases lay outside the gene matches. The CDR3 runs 15 residues. CDR1 and CDR2 from the germline V gene are SEHNR and FQNEAQ (reference sequence). CDR3 sequence reads: CASSPMGTGVQPQHF. The CDR3 coding sequence is TGTGCCAGCAGCCCCATGGGGACAGGGGTCCAGCCCCAGCATTTT.